This T cell receptor (beta chain) is from a study of cytomegalovirus exposure and HLA in healthy donors. The PCR had 60 Vbeta and 13 Jbeta primers. The table came from immunoSEQ multiplex PCR; TCRdb's copy has only in-frame clones and leaves some out. Of some 160,000 clones in the sample, about 77% were seen once. Sequencing was performed on PBMCs. The source is a man in his 60s in good health and CMV-seronegative.

The chain's CDR3 is CASSQRGLAGGQGEQFF. In nucleotides, the CDR3 is TGTGCCAGCAGCCAGAGAGGACTAGCGGGGGGGCAGGGTGAGCAGTTCTTC. The gene calls are TRBV11-2 and TRBJ2-1, with TRBD2 matching over 15 bases. Trimming removed 5 bases from V and 9 bases from J; junction bases left unmatched: 11. The CDR3 is 17 amino acids. The germline V gene has CDR1 SGHAT and CDR2 FQNNGV. Together with reference TRBV11-2 and TRBJ2-1, the CDR3 gives the full variable domain: EAGVAQSPRYKIIEKRQSVAFWCNPISGHATLYWYQQILGQGPKLLIQFQNNGVVDDSQLPKDRFSAERLKGVDSTLKIQPAKLEDSAVYLCASSQRGLAGGQGEQFFGPGTRLTVL.